The clone carrying this T cell receptor (beta chain) was detected ten times or more. The ends were cut back, 6 bases at V and 4 bases at J, with 13 bases in the middle. This CDR3 has 12 amino acids. Germline V gene sequence: CDR1 DFQATT, CDR2 SNEGSKA (reference sequence). The CDR3 regions of TCR beta were amplified from RNA transcripts. With the HTBI primer set, the TCR CDR3 went through a first round of RT-PCR. TCRdb re-called the multiplex PCR reads through MiXCR, storing one row per CDR3 protein. The sample records around 700,000 distinct CDR3 sequences, about 17% being singletons. This sample stems from a study of T cells in Graves' hyperthyroidism and ophthalmopathy. Sampled blood dates from first hyperthyroidism diagnosis, and it precedes any ophthalmopathy symptoms.

Material for sequencing was blood. This clonotype was obtained from a woman aged 45-65 years with Graves' hyperthyroidism that later progressed to Graves' ophthalmopathy. This chain links TRBV20-1 with TRBJ2-7, with D hard to call. The CDR3 DNA sequence: TGCAGTGCCACCGTGGACCGTTACGAGCAGTACTTC. It translates to CSATVDRYEQYF.